The 14 T cell receptor beta chains below come from one sample, sequenced in a study of blood T cell repertoires in COVID-19. Measured with immunoSEQ multiplex PCR; TCRdb has only the in-frame clones, and not every one. The table includes some 150,000 clones, about 83% detected once. What was sequenced was peripheral blood. These receptors all come from a woman aged 45-65 years with active or convalescent COVID-19.

For the CDR3, the DNA is TGTGCCAGCAGCCAAGATAACAGGAACTCTGGAAACACCATATATTTT. This codes for CASSQDNRNSGNTIYF. V and J are TRBV3-1 (or the pseudogene TRBV3-2) and TRBJ1-3; maybe TRBD1 (5 bases). CDR1 is LGHDT, CDR2 YNNKEL, per germline (reference sequence). CDR3 length equals 16 residues. The ends were cut back, 0 bases at V and 0 bases at J, with 9 bases in the middle.

The chain joins TRBV28 to TRBJ1-2, with unresolved D. Trimming removed 4 bases at V and 0 bases at J, with 12 bases between. From germline, CDR1 is MDHEN and CDR2 SYDVKM. This CDR3 is built from 15 residues. CDR3 in amino acids: CASSSASGANYGYTF. The CDR3, as DNA: TGTGCCAGCAGTTCTGCTTCTGGAGCTAACTATGGCTACACCTTC.

For the CDR3, the DNA is TGTGCCAGCAGCCAAGATGCGGGTTCACCCCTCCACTTT. Translating gives CASSQDAGSPLHF. The chain uses TRBV3-1 (or the pseudogene TRBV3-2) and TRBJ1-6; D gene unclear. V was pared by 0 bases and J by 9 bases, with 6 bases between. Germline lookup yields CDR1 LGHDT and CDR2 YNNKEL (reference sequence). The CDR3 runs to 13 residues.

This sequence joins TRBV2 and TRBJ2-7, with D tentatively TRBD2 (5 bases). The CDR3 is 13 residues long. CDR1 is SNHLY, CDR2 FYNNEI, per germline. Trimming shortened V by 3 bases and J by 2 bases, and 8 bases separated the two germline ends. CDR3 nucleotide sequence: TGTGCCAGCAGTGAGGGTAGCGCCTACGAGCAGTACTTC. Protein product: CASSEGSAYEQYF.

The rearrangement links TRBV24-1 to TRBJ1-2; D may be TRBD1 (6 bases). The CDR3 runs 14 residues. From germline, CDR1 is KGHDR and CDR2 SFDVKD. Trimming pared 3 bases from V and 1 base from J, leaving 8 bases between. For the CDR3, the DNA is TGTGCCACCAGTGATACAGGGCTTAACTATGGCTACACCTTC. Translating gives CATSDTGLNYGYTF.

The genes are TRBV5-4 and TRBJ2-6, with D tentatively TRBD1 (6 bases). V lost 1 base to trimming and J lost 1 base, with 9 bases between them. The CDR3 runs to 16 residues. The germline V gene encodes CDR1 SGHNT and CDR2 YYREEE (reference sequence). The CDR3 reads CASSLSRGSGANVLTF. In DNA, the CDR3 is TGTGCCAGCAGCTTGTCAAGGGGGTCTGGGGCCAACGTCCTGACTTTC. The whole variable domain, filled in from reference TRBV5-4 and TRBJ2-6, reads ETGVTQSPTHLIKTRGQQVTLRCSSQSGHNTVSWYQQALGQGPQFIFQYYREEENGRGNFPPRFSGLQFPNYSSELNVNALELDDSALYLCASSLSRGSGANVLTFGAGSRLTVL.

The rearrangement uses TRBV21-1 and TRBJ2-2; the table calls TRBD1, which could not be checked here. TRBV21-1 is a pseudogene locus. The CDR3 spans 16 residues. The chain's CDR3 is CASSIRGQLSTGELFF. CDR3 DNA: TGTGCCAGCAGTATAAGGGGACAGCTTAGCACCGGGGAGCTGTTTTTT.

The genes are TRBV10-3 and TRBJ1-5; D is unresolved. The CDR3 extends over 15 amino acids. CDR1 is ENHRY and CDR2 is SYGVKD in the germline V gene. V lost 6 bases, J lost 3 bases, and 15 bases lay in between. The DNA of the CDR3 is TGTGCCATCAGAAAGGAGGGAGGGAACAATCAGCCCCAGCATTTT. The encoded protein is CAIRKEGGNNQPQHF.

The chain joins TRBV6-6 to TRBJ2-7; 9 positions agree with TRBD1. The germline V gene encodes CDR1 MNHNY and CDR2 SVGAGI (reference sequence). Trimming cost V 6 bases and J 3 bases; bases outside gene matches: 6. The CDR3 contains 14 residues. The CDR3 loop reads CASRSPTGGYEQYF. In DNA, the CDR3 is TGTGCCAGCAGATCCCCGACAGGGGGCTACGAGCAGTACTTC.

The gene calls are TRBV29-1 and TRBJ1-4; D gene unclear. Germline values: CDR1 SQVTM, CDR2 ANQGSEA. V was cut by 5 bases and J by 12 bases, with 13 bases left in between. CDR3 length: 11 amino acids. This chain's CDR3 is CSVLIVGELFF. The CDR3 DNA reads as TGCAGCGTTTTAATCGTAGGAGAACTGTTTTTT.

V and J are TRBV7-2 and TRBJ2-4; a weak D match, TRBD2 (6 bases). V lost 5 bases and J lost 8, with 22 bases in between. The CDR3 contains 16 residues. Germline V gene data show CDR1 as SGHTA and CDR2 as FQGNSA. The CDR3 nucleotides read TGTGCCAGCAGCATTAACACAGGACTGAGGAGGGACATTCAGTACTTC. It codes for CASSINTGLRRDIQYF.

V usage is TRBV11-3 and J usage is TRBJ2-5; TRBD1 aligns across 12 bases. The CDR3 is 15 residues long. V shed 5 bases and J 1 base; nucleotides not matched to a gene: 2. Germline assignment: CDR1 SGHNT and CDR2 YENEEA. Here the CDR3 reads CASSRDRGLQETQYF. Here the CDR3 DNA reads TGTGCCAGCAGCCGGGACAGGGGGCTCCAAGAGACCCAGTACTTC.

The rearrangement joins TRBV7-9 to TRBJ1-1; weak D call: TRBD1 (6 bases). V was cut by 5 bases and J by 4 bases, with 11 bases left in between. CDR3 length equals 13 residues. Per the germline V gene, CDR1 is SEHNR and CDR2 is FQNEAQ (reference sequence). CDR3 nucleotide sequence: TGTGCCAGCAGCCTACAGGGCGGCACTGAAGCTTTCTTT. Its protein is CASSLQGGTEAFF.

The V and J genes are TRBV11-2 and TRBJ2-1; possibly TRBD2 for D (5 bases). The V and J ends lost 1 base and 4 bases respectively, with 11 bases between them. This CDR3 contains 15 residues. Germline V gives CDR1 SGHAT, CDR2 FQNNGV. The CDR3 spells CASSLGTSGYNEQFF. As DNA, the CDR3 is TGTGCCAGCAGCTTAGGTACTTCGGGGTACAATGAGCAGTTCTTC.